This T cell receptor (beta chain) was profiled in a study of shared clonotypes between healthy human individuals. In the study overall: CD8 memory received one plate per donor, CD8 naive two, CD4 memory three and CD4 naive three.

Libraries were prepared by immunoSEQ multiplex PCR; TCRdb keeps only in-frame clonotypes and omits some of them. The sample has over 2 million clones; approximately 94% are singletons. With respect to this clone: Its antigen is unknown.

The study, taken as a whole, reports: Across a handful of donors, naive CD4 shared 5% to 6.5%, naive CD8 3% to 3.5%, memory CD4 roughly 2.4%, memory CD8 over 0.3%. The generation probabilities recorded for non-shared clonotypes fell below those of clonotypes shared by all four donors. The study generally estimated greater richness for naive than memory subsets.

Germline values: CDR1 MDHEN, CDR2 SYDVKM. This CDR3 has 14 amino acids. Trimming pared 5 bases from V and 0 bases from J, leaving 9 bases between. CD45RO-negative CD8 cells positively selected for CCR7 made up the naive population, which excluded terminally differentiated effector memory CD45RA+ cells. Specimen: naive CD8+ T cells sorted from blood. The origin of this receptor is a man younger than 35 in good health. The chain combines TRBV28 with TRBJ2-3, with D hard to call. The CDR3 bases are TGTGCCAGCAGTCCGAGCGCGAGCACAGATACGCAGTATTTT. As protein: CASSPSASTDTQYF.